The TCR beta chain described here comes from a study of CD8 T cells in ankylosing spondylitis. In TCRdb, the 5' RACE reads were re-called with MiXCR into one record per CDR3 protein. Here the sample spans roughly 470,000 distinct CDR3 sequences, 20% to 30% being singletons. Broader study findings: Characteristic of ankylosing spondylitis blood, it appeared, was a TCR beta motif comprising several highly homologous variants. Some of these motif variants have turned up before, in reports on reactive arthritis synovial fluid and blood.

This clonotype showed up just a few times. Its antigen remains unidentified. CDR3 length: 18 residues. Trimming took off 6 bases at V and 5 bases at J, with 26 bases between the two ends. The sequence came from a male donor with ankylosing spondylitis. The chain is built from TRBV12-3 or TRBV12-4 and TRBJ1-3; D gene ambiguous. Input material: blood, either unsorted or a sorted T cell fraction (not recorded which). For the CDR3, the DNA is TGTGCCAGCAGCTATTTTACTATCGAGGGAACCGGAAGAAACACCATATATTTT. This codes for CASSYFTIEGTGRNTIYF.